The rows below give T cell receptor beta chains drawn from one sample of a study of blood T cell repertoires in COVID-19. The assay was immunoSEQ multiplex PCR, and TCRdb's table has in-frame clones only and misses some. This table has roughly 4,700 clones, around 90% appearing once. What was sequenced was peripheral blood. The receptors stem from a human donor in a cohort sampled during active COVID-19. Both conserved end residues are part of each CDR3. D genes are given only for firm matches. The listing skips clone size in some rows; elsewhere it reads once, few, many or a size class.

J gene: TRBJ2-7
V gene: TRBV6-6
D gene: .
clone size: .
CDR3 protein: CASSLDPGLNSYEQYF
CDR3 DNA: TGTGCCAGCAGCCTAGATCCGGGACTCAACTCCTACGAGCAGTACTTC

J gene: TRBJ1-2
V gene: TRBV6-5
D gene: .
clone size: .
CDR3 protein: CASRETGANYGYTF
CDR3 DNA: TGTGCCAGCAGAGAGACAGGAGCTAACTATGGCTACACCTTC

J gene: TRBJ2-1
V gene: TRBV28
D gene: TRBD2
clone size: .
CDR3 protein: CASSDIKWGRASYNEQFF
CDR3 DNA: TGTGCCAGCTCCGATATAAAGTGGGGGAGGGCCTCCTACAATGAGCAGTTCTTC

J gene: TRBJ2-7
V gene: TRBV6-5
D gene: .
clone size: .
CDR3 protein: CASSIGIGSSYEQYF
CDR3 DNA: TGTGCCAGCAGTATAGGGATAGGGAGCTCCTACGAGCAGTACTTC

J gene: TRBJ1-2
V gene: TRBV2
D gene: .
clone size: few
CDR3 protein: CASSVRQGQSLGYTF
CDR3 DNA: TGTGCCAGCAGTGTTCGGCAGGGTCAGAGTCTAGGCTACACCTTC

J gene: TRBJ1-2
V gene: TRBV10-3
D gene: TRBD1
clone size: .
CDR3 protein: CAVLGTGGSGYTF
CDR3 DNA: TGTGCCGTCTTGGGGACAGGGGGATCCGGCTACACCTTC

J gene: TRBJ1-6
V gene: TRBV30
D gene: .
clone size: .
CDR3 protein: CAWKTGMRYSPLHF
CDR3 DNA: TGTGCCTGGAAAACAGGGATGAGGTATTCACCCCTCCACTTT

J gene: TRBJ2-1
V gene: TRBV19
D gene: TRBD2
clone size: .
CDR3 protein: CASSIVDSGGNEQFF
CDR3 DNA: TGTGCCAGTAGTATAGTTGATAGCGGGGGTAATGAGCAGTTCTTC

J gene: TRBJ2-2
V gene: TRBV19
D gene: .
clone size: .
CDR3 protein: CASSRGRSFRELFF
CDR3 DNA: TGTGCCAGTAGTCGAGGGAGGTCCTTCAGGGAGCTGTTTTTT

J gene: TRBJ1-1
V gene: TRBV29-1
D gene: TRBD1
clone size: .
CDR3 protein: CSVGWGQEAFF
CDR3 DNA: TGCAGCGTTGGTTGGGGACAGGAAGCTTTCTTT

J gene: TRBJ2-7
V gene: TRBV1
D gene: .
clone size: .
CDR3 protein: CTSSQVPSPLVLMTAEQYF
CDR3 DNA: TGCACCAGCAGCCAAGTTCCCTCCCCACTAGTGTTGATGACGGCCGAGCAGTACTTC

J gene: TRBJ2-2
V gene: TRBV2
D gene: .
clone size: .
CDR3 protein: CASSVSSSGSTGELFF
CDR3 DNA: TGTGCCAGCAGTGTCTCCTCCTCCGGGAGCACCGGGGAGCTGTTTTTT

J gene: TRBJ2-7
V gene: TRBV5-4
D gene: .
clone size: .
CDR3 protein: CASSPGGRHGYEQYF
CDR3 DNA: TGTGCCAGCAGCCCCGGAGGCCGACACGGGTACGAGCAGTACTTC

J gene: TRBJ2-7
V gene: TRBV11-3
D gene: .
clone size: .
CDR3 protein: CASSYLAGEQYF
CDR3 DNA: TGTGCCAGCAGCTATCTAGCAGGCGAGCAGTACTTC

J gene: TRBJ1-2
V gene: TRBV12-3/TRBV12-4
D gene: TRBD1
clone size: .
CDR3 protein: CASSPTGDYGYTF
CDR3 DNA: TGTGCCAGCAGCCCGACAGGGGACTATGGCTACACCTTC

J gene: TRBJ1-4
V gene: TRBV20-1
D gene: TRBD1
clone size: .
CDR3 protein: CSASSTGVGEKLFF
CDR3 DNA: TGCAGTGCTAGTTCAACAGGGGTGGGGGAAAAACTGTTTTTT

J gene: TRBJ2-1
V gene: TRBV30
D gene: .
clone size: .
CDR3 protein: CAWSVRHRATYNEQFF
CDR3 DNA: TGTGCCTGGAGTGTACGGCACAGGGCAACTTACAATGAGCAGTTCTTC

J gene: TRBJ2-3
V gene: TRBV4-1
D gene: TRBD2
clone size: .
CDR3 protein: CASSQALAGGRDTQYF
CDR3 DNA: TGCGCCAGCAGCCAAGCACTAGCGGGAGGGAGAGATACGCAGTATTTT

J gene: TRBJ2-4
V gene: TRBV29-1
D gene: .
clone size: .
CDR3 protein: CSVERGEGPNIQYF
CDR3 DNA: TGCAGCGTTGAAAGGGGGGAGGGGCCGAACATTCAGTACTTC

J gene: TRBJ1-5
V gene: TRBV28
D gene: TRBD1
clone size: .
CDR3 protein: CASRQTGVGSNQPQHF
CDR3 DNA: TGTGCCAGCAGGCAGACAGGGGTGGGGAGCAATCAGCCCCAGCATTTT

J gene: TRBJ1-3
V gene: TRBV19
D gene: .
clone size: .
CDR3 protein: CASRGHSSGNTIYF
CDR3 DNA: TGTGCCAGTAGGGGACACAGCTCTGGAAACACCATATATTTT

J gene: TRBJ1-6
V gene: TRBV19
D gene: TRBD1
clone size: .
CDR3 protein: CASSGTGDSPLHF
CDR3 DNA: TGTGCCAGTAGCGGGACAGGGGATTCACCCCTCCACTTT

J gene: TRBJ2-2
V gene: TRBV27
D gene: .
clone size: .
CDR3 protein: CASSLQTNTGELFF
CDR3 DNA: TGTGCCAGCAGTTTACAAACGAACACCGGGGAGCTGTTTTTT

J gene: TRBJ1-3
V gene: TRBV5-1
D gene: TRBD1
clone size: once
CDR3 protein: CASSYRTGFNSGNTIYF
CDR3 DNA: TGCGCCAGCAGTTACCGGACAGGGTTTAACTCTGGAAACACCATATATTTT

J gene: TRBJ2-1
V gene: TRBV10-1
D gene: .
clone size: .
CDR3 protein: CASSDQLVREQFF
CDR3 DNA: TGCGCCAGCAGTGACCAGCTAGTGCGGGAGCAGTTCTTC

J gene: TRBJ2-3
V gene: TRBV3-1/TRBV3-2
D gene: TRBD2
clone size: .
CDR3 protein: CASSRTSGGTDTQYF
CDR3 DNA: TGTGCCAGCAGCAGGACTAGCGGGGGCACAGATACGCAGTATTTT

J gene: TRBJ2-2
V gene: TRBV9
D gene: .
clone size: .
CDR3 protein: CASSVAGVNTGELFF
CDR3 DNA: TGTGCCAGCAGCGTAGCCGGGGTTAACACCGGGGAGCTGTTTTTT

J gene: TRBJ1-2
V gene: TRBV12-3/TRBV12-4
D gene: TRBD1
clone size: .
CDR3 protein: CASSPGQGVGYTF
CDR3 DNA: TGTGCCAGCAGCCCGGGACAGGGAGTAGGCTACACCTTC

J gene: TRBJ2-2
V gene: TRBV5-4
D gene: TRBD1
clone size: .
CDR3 protein: CASSLAAGQGTGELFF
CDR3 DNA: TGTGCCAGCAGCTTGGCGGCGGGACAGGGCACCGGGGAGCTGTTTTTT

J gene: TRBJ2-1
V gene: TRBV5-1
D gene: TRBD1
clone size: .
CDR3 protein: CASSTGTAKYNEQFF
CDR3 DNA: TGCGCCAGCAGTACCGGGACAGCAAAATACAATGAGCAGTTCTTC

J gene: TRBJ1-2
V gene: TRBV5-4
D gene: TRBD1
clone size: .
CDR3 protein: CASSGGTGGSIYGYTF
CDR3 DNA: TGTGCCAGCAGCGGGGGGACAGGGGGATCCATCTATGGCTACACCTTC

J gene: TRBJ1-4
V gene: TRBV30
D gene: .
clone size: .
CDR3 protein: CAWSVQEGGSCFF
CDR3 DNA: TGTGCCTGGAGTGTCCAGGAGGGTGGGAGTTGTTTTTTT

J gene: TRBJ2-3
V gene: TRBV27
D gene: TRBD2
clone size: .
CDR3 protein: CASRSSGITDTQYF
CDR3 DNA: TGTGCCAGCAGGTCTAGCGGGATAACAGATACGCAGTATTTT

J gene: TRBJ2-7
V gene: TRBV18
D gene: TRBD2
clone size: .
CDR3 protein: CASSPIGTSGSHYEQYF
CDR3 DNA: TGTGCCAGCTCACCAATTGGAACTAGCGGGTCCCACTACGAGCAGTACTTC

J gene: TRBJ2-5
V gene: TRBV15
D gene: .
clone size: .
CDR3 protein: CATSKWTSGAGRGTQYF
CDR3 DNA: TGTGCCACCAGCAAATGGACCTCGGGTGCTGGTAGGGGGACCCAGTACTTC